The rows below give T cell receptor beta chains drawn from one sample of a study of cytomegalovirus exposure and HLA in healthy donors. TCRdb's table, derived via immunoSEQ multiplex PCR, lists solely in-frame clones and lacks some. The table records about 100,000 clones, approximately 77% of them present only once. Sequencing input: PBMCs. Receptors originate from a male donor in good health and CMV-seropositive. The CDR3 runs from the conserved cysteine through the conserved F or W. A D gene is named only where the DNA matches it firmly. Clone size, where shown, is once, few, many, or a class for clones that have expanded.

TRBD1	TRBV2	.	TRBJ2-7	CASKQDRAAYEQYF	TGTGCCAGCAAACAGGACAGGGCAGCCTACGAGCAGTACTTC
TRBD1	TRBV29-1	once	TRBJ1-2	CSVEPPGQGIGYTF	TGCAGCGTTGAACCCCCGGGACAGGGTATAGGCTACACCTTC
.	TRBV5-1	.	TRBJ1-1	CASSRRGLNTEAFF	TGCGCCAGCAGCCGACGCGGGTTGAACACTGAAGCTTTCTTT
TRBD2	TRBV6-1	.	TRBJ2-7	CASTQGLAGSYEQYF	TGTGCCAGCACTCAGGGACTAGCAGGTTCCTACGAGCAGTACTTC
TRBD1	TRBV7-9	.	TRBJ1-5	CASSYDRVQPQHF	TGTGCCAGCAGCTACGACAGGGTTCAGCCCCAGCATTTT
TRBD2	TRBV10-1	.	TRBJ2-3	CASSVTSGPDTQYF	TGCGCCAGCAGTGTTACTAGCGGTCCAGATACGCAGTATTTT
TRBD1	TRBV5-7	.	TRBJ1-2	CASSFTGDYGYTF	TGTGCCAGCAGCTTTACAGGGGACTATGGCTACACCTTC
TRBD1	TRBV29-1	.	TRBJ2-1	CSGGQPLNEQFF	TGCAGCGGGGGACAGCCCCTTAATGAGCAGTTCTTC
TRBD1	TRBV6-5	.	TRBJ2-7	CASSPGTGRYEQYF	TGTGCCAGCAGTCCCGGGACAGGGAGGTACGAGCAGTACTTC
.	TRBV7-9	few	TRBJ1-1	CASSFAGLTEAFF	TGTGCCAGCAGCTTCGCCGGGTTGACTGAAGCTTTCTTT
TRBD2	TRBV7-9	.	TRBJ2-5	CASSLWASGGARETQYF	TGTGCCAGCAGCTTATGGGCTAGCGGGGGGGCCCGGGAGACCCAGTACTTC
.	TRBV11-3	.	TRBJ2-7	CASSFLSYGEQYF	TGTGCCAGCAGCTTCTTAAGCTATGGCGAGCAGTACTTC
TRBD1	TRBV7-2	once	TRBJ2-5	CATRGTGGWSQYF	TGTGCCACCCGCGGGACAGGCGGTTGGTCCCAGTACTTC
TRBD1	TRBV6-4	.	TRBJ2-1	CASSDSQGAPGEQFF	TGTGCCAGCAGTGACTCTCAGGGGGCGCCGGGGGAGCAGTTCTTC
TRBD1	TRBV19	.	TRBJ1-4	CASSIGQVSEKLFF	TGTGCCAGTAGTATTGGACAGGTCTCCGAAAAACTGTTTTTT
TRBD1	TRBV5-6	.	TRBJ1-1	CASSPGTGRLNTEAFF	TGTGCCAGCAGCCCCGGGACAGGGAGGTTGAACACTGAAGCTTTCTTT
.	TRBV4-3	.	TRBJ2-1	CASSRQTVGGNEQFF	TGCGCCAGCAGCCGGCAAACGGTAGGGGGAAATGAGCAGTTCTTC
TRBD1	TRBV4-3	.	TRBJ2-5	CASSQGDRGGVHETQYF	TGCGCCAGCAGCCAAGGGGACAGGGGCGGGGTCCATGAGACCCAGTACTTC
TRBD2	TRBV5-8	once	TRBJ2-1	CASSWRLAGGNEQFF	TGTGCCAGCAGCTGGCGACTAGCGGGGGGCAATGAGCAGTTCTTC
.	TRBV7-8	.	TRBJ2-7	CASSLRDSYEQYF	TGTGCCAGCAGCCTTCGGGACTCCTACGAGCAGTACTTC
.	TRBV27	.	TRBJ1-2	CASSFRGGRLGYTF	TGTGCCAGCAGTTTTCGGGGTGGTAGGTTAGGCTACACCTTC
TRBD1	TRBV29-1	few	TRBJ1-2	CSVEDWGQVSTDGYTF	TGCAGCGTTGAAGATTGGGGACAGGTCTCGACTGATGGCTACACCTTC
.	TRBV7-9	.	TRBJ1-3	CASSPTRDSSSGNTIYF	TGTGCCAGCAGCCCTACCAGGGACTCCAGCTCTGGAAACACCATATATTTT
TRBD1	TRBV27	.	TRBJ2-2	CASSLWGTGESKDTGELFF	TGTGCCAGCAGTTTATGGGGGACAGGGGAGAGTAAAGACACCGGGGAGCTGTTTTTT
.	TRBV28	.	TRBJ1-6	CASSLPPNSYNSPLHF	TGTGCCAGCAGTTTACCCCCCAACTCCTATAATTCACCCCTCCACTTT
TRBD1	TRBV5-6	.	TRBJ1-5	CASSNKTGTHNQPQHF	TGTGCCAGCAGCAATAAGACAGGGACCCACAATCAGCCCCAGCATTTT
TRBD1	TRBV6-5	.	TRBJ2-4	CASSSRPGQANIQYF	TGTGCCAGCAGCTCCCGGCCGGGACAGGCTAACATTCAGTACTTC
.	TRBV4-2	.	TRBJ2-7	CASSLGTGRLAYEQYF	TGTGCCAGCAGCCTAGGTACAGGACGTTTAGCCTACGAGCAGTACTTC
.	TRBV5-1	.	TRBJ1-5	CASSSPGLQPKANQPQHF	TGCGCCAGCAGCTCTCCGGGACTGCAACCTAAAGCCAATCAGCCCCAGCATTTT
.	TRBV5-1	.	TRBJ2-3	CASSSSPGADRDTQYF	TGCGCCAGCAGCTCGTCTCCGGGTGCAGACCGGGATACGCAGTATTTT
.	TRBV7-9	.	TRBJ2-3	CASSPTLGLPTDTQYF	TGTGCCAGCAGCCCCACATTGGGACTCCCCACAGATACGCAGTATTTT
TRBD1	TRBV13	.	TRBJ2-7	CASSSGQGLSPEQYF	TGTGCCAGCAGCTCGGGACAGGGTCTAAGTCCCGAGCAGTACTTC
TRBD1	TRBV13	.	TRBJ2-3	CASNIRGLGMTDTQYF	TGTGCCAGCAATATTAGGGGGCTAGGGATGACAGATACGCAGTATTTT
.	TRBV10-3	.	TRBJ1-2	CAISGGGDGYTF	TGTGCCATCAGTGGGGGGGGAGATGGCTACACCTTC
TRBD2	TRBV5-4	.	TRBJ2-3	CASSPGLAGALGTDTQYF	TGTGCCAGCAGCCCGGGACTAGCGGGGGCTCTAGGCACAGATACGCAGTATTTT
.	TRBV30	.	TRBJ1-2	CASERGYGYTF	TGTGCTTCGGAGCGGGGGTATGGCTACACCTTC
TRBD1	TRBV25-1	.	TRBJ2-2	CASSDWDRDTGELFF	TGTGCCAGCAGTGACTGGGACAGAGACACCGGGGAGCTGTTTTTT
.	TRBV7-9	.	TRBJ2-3	CASSLVRDTQYF	TGTGCCAGCAGCTTAGTGAGAGATACGCAGTATTTT
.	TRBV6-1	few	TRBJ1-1	CASSEAMGRNTEAFF	TGTGCCAGCAGTGAAGCGATGGGCAGGAACACTGAAGCTTTCTTT
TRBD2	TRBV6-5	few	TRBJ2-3	CASSYSSGGVADTQYF	TGTGCCAGCAGTTACTCAAGCGGGGGAGTAGCAGATACGCAGTATTTT
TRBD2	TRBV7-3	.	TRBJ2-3	CASSAGTSGGGDTQYF	TGTGCCAGCAGCGCCGGGACTAGCGGGGGCGGGGATACGCAGTATTTT
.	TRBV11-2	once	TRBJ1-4	CASSSLTGWGEKLFF	TGTGCCAGCAGCTCGCTGACAGGCTGGGGTGAAAAACTGTTTTTT
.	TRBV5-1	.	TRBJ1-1	CASSLDGGLGTEAFF	TGCGCCAGCAGCTTGGACGGGGGGTTGGGCACTGAAGCTTTCTTT
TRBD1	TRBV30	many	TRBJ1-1	CAWSPGTGNTEAFF	TGTGCCTGGAGTCCCGGGACAGGGAACACTGAAGCTTTCTTT
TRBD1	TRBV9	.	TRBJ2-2	CASSPHGTGQGNAGELFF	TGTGCCAGCAGCCCCCACGGGACAGGACAAGGTAACGCCGGGGAGCTGTTTTTT
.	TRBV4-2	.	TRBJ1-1	CASSRPQGNTEAFF	TGTGCCAGCAGCCGACCACAGGGGAACACTGAAGCTTTCTTT
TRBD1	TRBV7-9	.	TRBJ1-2	CASSSRGTGDNYGYTF	TGTGCCAGCAGCTCAAGGGGGACAGGAGATAACTATGGCTACACCTTC
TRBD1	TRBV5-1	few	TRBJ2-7	CASSGGQGVEQYF	TGCGCCAGCAGCGGGGGACAGGGGGTCGAGCAGTACTTC
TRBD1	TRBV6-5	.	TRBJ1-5	CASRTDRASNQPQHF	TGTGCCAGCAGAACCGACAGGGCCAGCAATCAGCCCCAGCATTTT
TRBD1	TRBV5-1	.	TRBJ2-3	CASSLIEGASWDTQYF	TGCGCCAGCAGCTTAATCGAGGGGGCCTCATGGGATACGCAGTATTTT
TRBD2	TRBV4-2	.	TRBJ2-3	CASSQDLAGGPDTQYF	TGTGCCAGCAGCCAAGATCTAGCGGGGGGTCCAGATACGCAGTATTTT
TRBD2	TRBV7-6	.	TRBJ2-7	CASSRGTSNEQYF	TGTGCCAGCAGTAGAGGGACTAGCAACGAGCAGTACTTC
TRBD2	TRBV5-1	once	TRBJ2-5	CASSSGLAGGGQETQYF	TGCGCCAGCAGCTCAGGACTAGCGGGGGGAGGCCAAGAGACCCAGTACTTC
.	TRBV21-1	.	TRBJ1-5	CASSNPRQGSNQPQHF	TGTGCCAGCAGCAATCCCCGACAGGGCAGCAATCAGCCCCAGCATTTT
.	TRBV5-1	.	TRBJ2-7	CASSLDRDYEQYF	TGCGCCAGCAGCTTGGACAGGGACTACGAGCAGTACTTC